This T cell receptor (beta chain) is drawn from a study of T-cell reconstitution after alpha-beta-depleted transplantation in children. Unique molecular identifiers were built into the TCRbeta library. TCRdb re-called the PCR reads with MiXCR, one entry per CDR3 protein. Here the sample spans roughly 500,000 distinct CDR3 sequences, about an eighth being singletons. The CDR3 totals 16 residues. J gave up 0 bases and V 8 bases, and 3 bases lay outside the gene matches. Germline CDR1 is SGHRS and CDR2 is YFSETQ. Specimen: PBMCs from the stem cell graft donor, collected from the stem cell graft. V is TRBV5-1 and J is TRBJ2-2, with 14 nucleotides matching TRBD2. This clonotype was sampled from a human donor who donated a stem cell graft to a child with combined immunodeficiency. CDR3 nucleotide sequence: TGCGCCAGTGAGGGACTAGCGGGGGCGAACACCGGGGAGCTGTTTTTT. Translation gives CASEGLAGANTGELFF.